The clone carrying this TCR beta chain turned up a few times. Its specificity is not known. After removal of 4 bases from V and 0 bases from J, the junction contained 9 bases not matched to a gene. The CDR3 loop spans 18 amino acids. Germline assignment: CDR1 LGHNT and CDR2 FRNRAP. The data were obtained in a study of T cells in Graves' hyperthyroidism and ophthalmopathy. Whole-study results and caveats: From stable hyperthyroidism, ophthalmopathy was set apart by a 13 V-J model. Blood shared most expanded thyroid clonotypes above 0.001.

The diagnoses drew upon clinical symptoms, serum thyroxine and TRAb, thyroid ultrasound and orbital computed tomography. From RNA transcripts, TCR beta CDR3 regions were amplified. An initial round of RT-PCR targeting the TCR CDR3 relied on the HTBI primer set. TCRdb processed the multiplex PCR reads anew with MiXCR; each CDR3 protein has one entry. The data show 600,000 or so distinct CDR3 sequences, roughly 14% seen once. The sample was blood. The chain couples TRBV12-5 to TRBJ2-2; 9 nucleotides line up with TRBD2. This clonotype was sampled from a woman between 45 and 65 years old with Graves' ophthalmopathy. CDR3 nucleotide sequence: TGTGCTAGTGGTTCGTCTAATTTAGCGGGAGCGAACACCGGGGAGCTGTTTTTT. This sequence encodes CASGSSNLAGANTGELFF.